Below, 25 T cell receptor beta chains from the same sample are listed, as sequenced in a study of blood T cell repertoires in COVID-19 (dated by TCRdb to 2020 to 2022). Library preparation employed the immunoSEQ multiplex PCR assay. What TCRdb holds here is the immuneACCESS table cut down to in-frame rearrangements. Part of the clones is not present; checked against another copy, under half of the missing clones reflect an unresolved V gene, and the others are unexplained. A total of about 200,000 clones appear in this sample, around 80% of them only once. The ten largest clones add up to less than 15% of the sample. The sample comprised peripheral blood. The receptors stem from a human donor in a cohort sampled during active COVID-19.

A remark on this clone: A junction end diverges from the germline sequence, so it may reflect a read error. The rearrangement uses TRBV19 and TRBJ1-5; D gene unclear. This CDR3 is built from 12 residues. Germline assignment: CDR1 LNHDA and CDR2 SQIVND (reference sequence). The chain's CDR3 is CASSIYNQPQHF. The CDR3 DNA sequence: TGTGCCAGCAGTATATACAATCAGCCCCAGCATTTT.

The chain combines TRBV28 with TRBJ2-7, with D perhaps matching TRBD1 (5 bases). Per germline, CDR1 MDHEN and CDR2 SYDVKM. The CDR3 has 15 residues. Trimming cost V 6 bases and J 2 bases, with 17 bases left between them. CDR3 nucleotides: TGTGCCAGCAGCTTCGCAATAGGGGCGACCTACGAGCAGTACTTC. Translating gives CASSFAIGATYEQYF.

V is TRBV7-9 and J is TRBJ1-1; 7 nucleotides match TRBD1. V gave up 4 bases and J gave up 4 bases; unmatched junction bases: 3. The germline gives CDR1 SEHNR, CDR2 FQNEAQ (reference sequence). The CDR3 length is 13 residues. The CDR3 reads CASSSDRLTEAFF. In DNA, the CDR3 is TGTGCCAGCAGCTCGGACAGGCTCACTGAAGCTTTCTTT.

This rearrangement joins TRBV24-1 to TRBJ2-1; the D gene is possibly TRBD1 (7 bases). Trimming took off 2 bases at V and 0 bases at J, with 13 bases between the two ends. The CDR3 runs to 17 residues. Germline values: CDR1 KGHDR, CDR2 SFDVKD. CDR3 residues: CATSDSAGQSSYNEQFF. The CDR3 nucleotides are TGTGCCACCAGTGATTCCGCGGGACAGAGCTCCTACAATGAGCAGTTCTTC.

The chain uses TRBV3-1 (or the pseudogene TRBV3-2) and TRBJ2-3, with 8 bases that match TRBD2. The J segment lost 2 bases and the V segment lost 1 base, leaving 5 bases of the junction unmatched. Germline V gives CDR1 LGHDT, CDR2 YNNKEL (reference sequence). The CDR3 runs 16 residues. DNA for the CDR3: TGTGCCAGCAGCCAAGGAACGGGAGGGTCCACAGATACGCAGTATTTT. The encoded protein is CASSQGTGGSTDTQYF.

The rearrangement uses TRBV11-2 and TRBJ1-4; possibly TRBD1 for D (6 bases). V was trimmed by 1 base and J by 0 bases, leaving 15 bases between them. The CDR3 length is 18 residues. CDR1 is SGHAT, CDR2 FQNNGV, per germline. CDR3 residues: CASSLGGGTLATNEKLFF. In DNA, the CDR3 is TGTGCCAGCAGCTTAGGGGGGGGCACCCTTGCAACTAATGAAAAACTGTTTTTT.

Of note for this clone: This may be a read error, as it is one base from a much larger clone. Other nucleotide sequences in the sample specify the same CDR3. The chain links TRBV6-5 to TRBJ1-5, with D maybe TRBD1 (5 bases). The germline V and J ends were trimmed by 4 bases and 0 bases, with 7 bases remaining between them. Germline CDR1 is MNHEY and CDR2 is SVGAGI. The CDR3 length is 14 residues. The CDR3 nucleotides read TGTGCCAGCAGTTTACAGGATAGCAATCAGCCCCAGCATTTT. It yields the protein CASSLQDSNQPQHF.

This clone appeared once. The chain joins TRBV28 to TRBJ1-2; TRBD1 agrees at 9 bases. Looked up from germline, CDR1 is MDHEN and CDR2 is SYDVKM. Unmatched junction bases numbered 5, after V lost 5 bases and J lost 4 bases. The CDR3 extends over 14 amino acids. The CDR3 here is CASSPGQGFYGYTF. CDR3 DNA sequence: TGTGCCAGCAGTCCCGGACAGGGGTTCTATGGCTACACCTTC.

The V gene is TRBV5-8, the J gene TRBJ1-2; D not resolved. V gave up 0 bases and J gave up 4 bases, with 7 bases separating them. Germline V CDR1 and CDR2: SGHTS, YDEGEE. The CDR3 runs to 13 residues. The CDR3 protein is CASSLERSYGYTF. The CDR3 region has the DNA TGTGCCAGCAGCTTGGAGAGGTCCTATGGCTACACCTTC.

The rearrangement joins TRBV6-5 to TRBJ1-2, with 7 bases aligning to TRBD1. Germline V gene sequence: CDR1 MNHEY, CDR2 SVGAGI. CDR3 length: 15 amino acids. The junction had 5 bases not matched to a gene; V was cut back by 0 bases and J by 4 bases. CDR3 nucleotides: TGTGCCAGCAGTTACTCGAGGGGGCACGGCTATGGCTACACCTTC. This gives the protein CASSYSRGHGYGYTF.

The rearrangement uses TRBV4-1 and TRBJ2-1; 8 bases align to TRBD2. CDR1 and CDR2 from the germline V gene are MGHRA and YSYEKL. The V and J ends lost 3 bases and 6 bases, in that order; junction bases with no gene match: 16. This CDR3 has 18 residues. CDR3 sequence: CASSQRAGSTSVSNEQFF. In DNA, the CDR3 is TGCGCCAGCAGCCAGAGAGCTGGATCGACTAGCGTCAGCAATGAGCAGTTCTTC.

The CDR3, as DNA: TGTGCCAGCAGGAATGACGGAGGCACGGCTGAAGCTTTCTTT. Its translation: CASRNDGGTAEAFF. The chain recombines TRBV2 with TRBJ1-1, with D unresolved. Germline lookup yields CDR1 SNHLY and CDR2 FYNNEI. V gave up 6 bases and J gave up 6 bases, with 17 bases separating them. The CDR3 is 14 amino acids.

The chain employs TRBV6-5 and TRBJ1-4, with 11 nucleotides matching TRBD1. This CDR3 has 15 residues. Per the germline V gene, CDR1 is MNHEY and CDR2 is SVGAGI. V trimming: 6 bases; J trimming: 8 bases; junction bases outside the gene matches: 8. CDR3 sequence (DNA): TGTGCCAGCAGAGGACAGGGGGCTGGACCAGAAAAACTGTTTTTT. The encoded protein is CASRGQGAGPEKLFF.

CDR3 region: CASSFPRQGSEAFF. In DNA form, the CDR3 reads TGTGCCAGCAGTTTCCCTCGCCAGGGGAGTGAAGCTTTCTTT. This rearrangement joins TRBV28 to TRBJ1-1; D perhaps matches TRBD1 (6 bases). Germline V gene sequence: CDR1 MDHEN, CDR2 SYDVKM. This CDR3 has 14 amino acids. Trimming stripped 3 bases from V and 7 bases from J, with 15 bases between. Using reference TRBV28 and TRBJ1-1 for the parts outside the CDR3, the full variable domain is DVKVTQSSRYLVKRTGEKVFLECVQDMDHENMFWYRQDPGLGLRLIYFSYDVKMKEKGDIPEGYSVSREKKERFSLILESASTNQTSMYLCASSFPRQGSEAFFGQGTRLTVV.

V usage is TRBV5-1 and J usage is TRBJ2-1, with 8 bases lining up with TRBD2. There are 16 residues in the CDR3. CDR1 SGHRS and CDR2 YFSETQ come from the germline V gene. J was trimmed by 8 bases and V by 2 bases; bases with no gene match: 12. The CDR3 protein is CASSLETSDLTHEQFF. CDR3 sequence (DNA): TGCGCCAGCAGCTTAGAGACTAGCGATCTCACTCATGAGCAGTTCTTC.

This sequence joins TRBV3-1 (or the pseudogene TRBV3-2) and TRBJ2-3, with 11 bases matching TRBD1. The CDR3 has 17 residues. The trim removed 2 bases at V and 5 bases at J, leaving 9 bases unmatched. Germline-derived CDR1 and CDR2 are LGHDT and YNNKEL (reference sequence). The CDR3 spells CASSQLLPGQGEDTQYF. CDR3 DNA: TGTGCCAGCAGCCAACTCCTGCCGGGACAGGGGGAAGATACGCAGTATTTT.

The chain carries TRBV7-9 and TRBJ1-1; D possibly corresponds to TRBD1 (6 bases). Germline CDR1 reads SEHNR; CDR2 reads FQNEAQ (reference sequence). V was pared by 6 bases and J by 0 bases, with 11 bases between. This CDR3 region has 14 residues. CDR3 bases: TGTGCCAGCAGTCCAGGGGCTATGAACACTGAAGCTTTCTTT. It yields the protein CASSPGAMNTEAFF.

The CDR3 spells CASSLETGLSTDTQYF. DNA of the CDR3: TGCGCCAGCAGCTTAGAGACAGGCCTCTCCACAGATACGCAGTATTTT. The V and J genes are TRBV5-1 and TRBJ2-3; D might be TRBD1 (6 bases). The CDR3 sequence is 16 residues long. V lost 2 bases, J lost 2 bases, and 15 bases lay in between. Germline V CDR1 and CDR2: SGHRS, YFSETQ.

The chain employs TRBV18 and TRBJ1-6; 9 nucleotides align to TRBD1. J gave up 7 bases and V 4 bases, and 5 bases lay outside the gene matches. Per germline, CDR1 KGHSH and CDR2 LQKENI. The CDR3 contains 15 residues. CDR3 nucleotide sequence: TGTGCCAGCTCACGGGGGACAGGGCCCAATTCACCCCTCCACTTT. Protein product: CASSRGTGPNSPLHF.

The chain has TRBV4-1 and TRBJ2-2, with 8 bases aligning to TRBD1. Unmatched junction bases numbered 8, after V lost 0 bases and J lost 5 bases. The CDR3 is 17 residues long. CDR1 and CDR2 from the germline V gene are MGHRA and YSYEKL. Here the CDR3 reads CASSQDFRTGLTGELFF. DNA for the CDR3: TGCGCCAGCAGCCAAGATTTCCGGACAGGGCTGACCGGGGAGCTGTTTTTT.

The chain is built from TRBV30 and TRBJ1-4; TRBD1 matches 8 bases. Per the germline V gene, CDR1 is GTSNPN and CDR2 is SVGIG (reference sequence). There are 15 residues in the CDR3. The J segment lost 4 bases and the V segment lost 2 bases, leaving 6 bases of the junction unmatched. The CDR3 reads CAWSRGTGLNEKLFF. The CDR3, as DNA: TGTGCCTGGAGTCGCGGGACAGGCCTTAATGAAAAACTGTTTTTT. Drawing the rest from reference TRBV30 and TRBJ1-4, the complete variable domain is SQTIHQWPATLVQPVGSPLSLECTVEGTSNPNLYWYRQAAGRGLQLLFYSVGIGQISSEVPQNLSASRPQDRQFILSSKKLLLSDSGFYLCAWSRGTGLNEKLFFGSGTQLSVL.

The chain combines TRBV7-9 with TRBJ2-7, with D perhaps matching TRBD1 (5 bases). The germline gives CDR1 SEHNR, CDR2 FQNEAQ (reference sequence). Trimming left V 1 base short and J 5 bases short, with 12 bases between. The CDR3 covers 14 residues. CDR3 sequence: CASSLGPRENEQYF. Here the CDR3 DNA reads TGTGCCAGCAGCTTAGGCCCCAGGGAAAACGAGCAGTACTTC.

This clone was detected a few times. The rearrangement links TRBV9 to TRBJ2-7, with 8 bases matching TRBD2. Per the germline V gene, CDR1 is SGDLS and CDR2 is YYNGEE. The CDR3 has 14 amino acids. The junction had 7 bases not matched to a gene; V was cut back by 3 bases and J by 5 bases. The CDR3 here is CASSGAGVRNEQYF. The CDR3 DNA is TGTGCCAGCAGCGGAGCGGGAGTAAGAAACGAGCAGTACTTC.

The CDR3 is CASTGLAGEQFF. CDR3 DNA sequence: TGCGCCAGCACCGGACTAGCTGGTGAGCAGTTCTTC. V usage is TRBV5-1 and J usage is TRBJ2-1; 8 nucleotides align to TRBD2. The CDR3 has 12 residues. The junction had 5 bases not matched to a gene; V was cut back by 6 bases and J by 9 bases. Germline V gene sequence: CDR1 SGHRS, CDR2 YFSETQ. Variable domain in full (rest from reference TRBV5-1 and TRBJ2-1): KAGVTQTPRYLIKTRGQQVTLSCSPISGHRSVSWYQQTPGQGLQFLFEYFSETQRNKGNFPGRFSGRQFSNSRSEMNVSTLELGDSALYLCASTGLAGEQFFGPGTRLTVL.

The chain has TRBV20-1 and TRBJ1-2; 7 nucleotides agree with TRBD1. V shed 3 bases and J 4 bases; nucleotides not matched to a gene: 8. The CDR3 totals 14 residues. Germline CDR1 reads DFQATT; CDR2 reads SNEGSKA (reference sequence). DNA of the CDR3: TGCAGTGCTAGTCGACAGGGTTTCATCTATGGCTACACCTTC. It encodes CSASRQGFIYGYTF.